This entry concerns a single TCR beta chain. Each gene name is a mouse one. The sequenced fragment ends 1 residue before the CDR3 boundary, so the rest is inferred from the germline J gene. These data are taken from a study of tissue T cells after allogeneic stem cell transplantation. Generated by immunoSEQ multiplex PCR, the TCRdb table keeps only in-frame clones and is missing some. Among approximately 50,000 clones listed, roughly 73% were seen once. V gave up 3 bases and J gave up 4 bases; unmatched junction bases: 7. The CDR3 is made up of 16 amino acids. The sample consisted of sorted cells pooled from one or two spleens. The rearrangement joins TRBV21 to TRBJ2-1; 9 bases align to TRBD2. TRBV21 is an ORF, with its function uncertain. This clonotype was sampled from a pool of C57BL/6 mice in good health. Here the CDR3 reads CASSQGDWGRYAEQFF. Incomplete CDR3 DNA: TGTGCTAGCAGTCAGGGAGACTGGGGGAGGTATGCTGAGCAGTTC.